These 3 T cell receptor beta chains were all obtained from the same sample, sequenced in a study of vaccination and CD4 T cells after COVID-19. As for treatment: roughly nine-day PBMC culture with coronavirus spike peptide pools or control peptides (ViraFEST assay). CD4+ T cells that had been cultured provided DNA sequenced with the Oncomine TCR Beta short-read assay. TCRdb analysed the PCR reads with MiXCR anew, one entry per CDR3 protein. The sample has 8,000 to 10,000 distinct CDR3 sequences, under 60% seen once. These receptors have no known antigen. Sample: CD4+ T cells from blood, cultured in vitro. The receptors stem from a human donor who had recovered from COVID-19.

The DNA of the CDR3 is TGCGCCAGCAGCTTGGGAGGGGGGGACGGAGCCTACGAGCAGTACTTC. Translating it yields CASSLGGGDGAYEQYF. The J gene is TRBJ2-7, the V gene TRBV5-1; a weak D match, TRBD2 (7 bases). The CDR3 is 16 amino acids. Germline-derived CDR1 and CDR2 are SGHRS and YFSETQ. V was clipped by 0 bases and J by 2 bases, with 15 bases between them.

This clonotype has just a few counts. This chain links TRBV27 with TRBJ2-1; the D is unclear. Looked up from germline, CDR1 is MNHEY and CDR2 is SMNVEV (reference sequence). V was trimmed by 6 bases and J by 6 bases, leaving 12 bases between them. The CDR3 loop spans 13 amino acids. This CDR3 is CASRPLGFNEQFF. CDR3 in DNA: TGTGCCAGCAGACCCCTGGGTTTCAATGAGCAGTTCTTC.

This clonotype was detected only a few times. The J gene is TRBJ1-1, the V gene TRBV19; D gene unclear. Trimming shortened V by 3 bases and J by 1 base, and 9 bases separated the two germline ends. Germline CDR1 is LNHDA and CDR2 is SQIVND (reference sequence). The CDR3 spans 14 residues. CDR3: CASSIGLENTEAFF. The DNA for the CDR3 is TGTGCCAGTAGTATTGGGTTAGAGAACACTGAAGCTTTCTTT.